This T cell receptor beta chain was sequenced for a study of blood T cell repertoires in COVID-19. The overall study: Collection of acute and convalescent COVID-19 samples took place in the United States, Italy and Spain.

Comments on this clone: Other DNA sequences in this sample translate to the same CDR3.

The study recruited people aged 18 to 89 years across around 24 US areas. What the recovered Cohort 3 donors had was two negative PCRs, clearance, or symptom resolution. Original processing notes: Reference gene primer amplification gave estimated nucleated cell counts. The table came from immunoSEQ multiplex PCR; TCRdb's copy has only in-frame clones and leaves some out. The V and J calls and clone size were taken over from that table, and D and trimming were inferred from the DNA. The sample includes over 150,000 clones, 85% to 90% of them seen just once. This TCR was sampled from a man aged 35-49 years who had recovered from COVID-19. Material: PBMCs or T cells enriched from blood (not recorded which).

The CDR3 sequence is CSATGGETQYF. The CDR3 coding sequence is TGCAGTGCGACGGGGGGGGAGACCCAGTACTTC. The chain has TRBV20-1 and TRBJ2-5; 8 nucleotides match TRBD2. The CDR3 contains 11 residues. V trimming: 6 bases; J trimming: 5 bases; junction bases outside the gene matches: 2. The germline gives CDR1 DFQATT, CDR2 SNEGSKA (reference sequence).